This is a list of T cell receptor beta chains from one sample in a study of T cells expressing NK-cell markers. Reanalyzing the 5' RACE reads, TCRdb keeps one entry per CDR3 protein, without DNA. In all, the sample yields some 140,000 distinct CDR3 sequences. Sequenced material: blood T cells: a sorted CD56 or NKG2C T cell subset, CD4+ or CD8+ T cells, or bulk PBMC T cells (not recorded which). These receptors were taken from a woman in her 50s in good health. Each CDR3 is given with its conserved first and last residue.

v_call,j_call,cdr3_aa
TRBV27,TRBJ2-7,CAITAPSGEQYF
TRBV7-8,TRBJ2-1,CASSPMAVAGGITVGNEQFF
TRBV12-3/TRBV12-4,TRBJ2-1,CASSFPLAGDVSNEQFF
TRBV27,TRBJ2-7,CASSFSFRSDGYEQYF
TRBV2,TRBJ2-7,CASTSPGGAYEQYF
TRBV7-9,TRBJ2-7,CASSLVTGEKYEQYF
TRBV18,TRBJ2-2,CASSPGGRNQANTGELFF
TRBV6-5,TRBJ1-5,CASSYGRSNQPQHF
TRBV2,TRBJ2-7,CASSFTPGQSTYEQYF
TRBV7-9,TRBJ2-1,CASSSTSGREQFF
TRBV6-6,TRBJ2-1,CASSYVRGVGHEQFF
TRBV3-1,TRBJ2-7,CASSQVGLNYEQYF
TRBV6-6,TRBJ1-2,CASSYRDRGGRAIYGYTF
TRBV7-9,TRBJ1-1,CASSLAAEAFF
TRBV11-2,TRBJ2-1,CASRGGGYNEQFF
TRBV6-6,TRBJ2-3,CASSYTRQSLTDTQYF
TRBV5-4,TRBJ2-7,CASSSWGQGYEQYF
TRBV2,TRBJ1-2,CASSEAAGQLYGYTF
TRBV7-6,TRBJ2-1,CASSFELETEQFF
TRBV27,TRBJ2-4,CASKWVGGPGSSDIQYF
TRBV29-1,TRBJ2-7,CSVATTGSYEQYF
TRBV10-1,TRBJ2-1,CASSDPSYNEQFF
TRBV2,TRBJ2-5,CASSRRTTGTGRETQYF
TRBV7-2,TRBJ2-2,CASSPGTSGRAMVSGELFF
TRBV6-6,TRBJ2-5,CASSYSSGRETQYF
TRBV15,TRBJ2-5,CATVPTGLKQETQYF
TRBV7-8,TRBJ2-7,CASSSGLDEYEQYF